This T cell receptor (beta chain) was observed in a study of cytomegalovirus exposure and HLA in healthy donors. The CDR3 runs 15 residues. CDR1 SGHTS and CDR2 YDEGEE come from the germline V gene. PCR was performed using 60 Vbeta and 13 Jbeta primers. Sequenced by immunoSEQ multiplex PCR; TCRdb stores in-frame clones only, minus some. This sample has around 100,000 clones, with about four fifths found just once. This clone was picked up one time. Compared with germline, one end of the junction differs, possibly owing to a read error. The receptor was derived from a female donor in good health and CMV-seropositive. The sample consisted of PBMCs. The rearrangement joins TRBV5-8 to TRBJ2-6; D is perhaps TRBD1 (5 bases). Here the CDR3 DNA reads TGTGCCAGCAGCTCAAGGGGCTCTGGGGCCAACGGCCTGACTTTC. Translating it yields CASSSRGSGANGLTF.